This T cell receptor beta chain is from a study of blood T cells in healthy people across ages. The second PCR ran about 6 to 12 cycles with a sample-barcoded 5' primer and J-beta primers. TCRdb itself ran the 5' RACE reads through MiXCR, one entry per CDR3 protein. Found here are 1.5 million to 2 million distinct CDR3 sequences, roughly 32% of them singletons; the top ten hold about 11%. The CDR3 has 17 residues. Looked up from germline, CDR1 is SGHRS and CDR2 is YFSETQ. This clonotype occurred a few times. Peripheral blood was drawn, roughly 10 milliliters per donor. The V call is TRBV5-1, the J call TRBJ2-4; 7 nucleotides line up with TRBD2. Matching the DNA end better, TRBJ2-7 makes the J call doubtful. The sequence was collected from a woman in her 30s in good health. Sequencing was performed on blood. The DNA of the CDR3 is TGCGCCAGCAGCTTATCGCCCTCCCCCGGCGGGAGCGACGAGCAGTACTTC. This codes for CASSLSPSPGGSDEQYF.